A single TCR beta chain is shown here with its context. Other DNA sequences within the sample encode an identical CDR3. Sequencing was performed with immunoSEQ multiplex PCR; in TCRdb, only in-frame clones are kept and a portion is missing. This table holds fewer than 95,000 clones, around four fifths found once. This entry belongs to a study of control samples from healthy donors and cancer patients. The V end was cut by 0 bases, the J end by 7 bases, with 6 bases between. This CDR3 has 12 amino acids. Germline V gene sequence: CDR1 GTSNPN, CDR2 SVGIG (reference sequence). The sequence came from a man aged 25 to 45 in good health. Sequences were obtained from blood. The J gene is TRBJ1-4, the V gene TRBV30; D not resolved. CDR3 sequence: CAWSVRGEKLFF. DNA of the CDR3: TGTGCCTGGAGTGTACGCGGTGAAAAACTGTTTTTT.